The 6 T cell receptor beta chains below all came from one sample that was sequenced in a study of post-analysis software for immune sequencing data. General study points: Patients carried several TRBV segments more frequently than controls did, and TRBV5-6, TRBV5-1 and TRBV20-1 were among them.

These receptors lack a known antigen. Included in the TCR beta cDNA libraries were unique molecular identifiers. Using its own MiXCR run on the PCR reads, TCRdb lists one record per CDR3 protein. The repertoire holds almost 700,000 distinct CDR3 sequences, around 64% seen once, with around 11% in the top ten. The sample was blood. Source of these receptors: a girl aged 2-9 years with multiple sclerosis.

The chain carries TRBV6-1 and TRBJ1-5; D may be TRBD1 (6 bases). The germline V and J ends were trimmed by 3 bases and 5 bases, with 14 bases remaining between them. Germline CDR1 MNHNS, CDR2 SASEGT. The CDR3 has 15 amino acids. The CDR3 nucleotides read TGTGCCAGCAGTGACGGGGGGGCGCGGGATCAGCCCCAGCATTTT. Residues: CASSDGGARDQPQHF.

The CDR3 coding sequence is TGCAGTGCTAGACCCGTAGCGGGGGGGTCCTACAATGAGCAGTTCTTC. This translates into CSARPVAGGSYNEQFF. The chain employs TRBV20-1 and TRBJ2-1; 11 nucleotides line up with TRBD2. Germline V CDR1 and CDR2: DFQATT, SNEGSKA (reference sequence). The V and J ends lost 2 bases and 1 base, in that order; junction bases with no gene match: 4. The CDR3 runs to 16 residues.

The chain uses TRBV5-1 and TRBJ2-1, with 7 bases that match TRBD2. Germline trimming cut 3 bases from V and 8 bases from J; bases unmatched to any gene: 8. The CDR3 length is 14 residues. The germline gives CDR1 SGHRS, CDR2 YFSETQ. CDR3 bases: TGCGCCAGCAGCTGGGGAGGGAGGGCAGATGAGCAGTTCTTC. This codes for CASSWGGRADEQFF.

This chain uses TRBV7-3 with TRBJ2-1, with TRBD2 matching over 9 bases. The V gene's germline CDR1 is SGHTA and CDR2 FQGTGA. The V gene end was trimmed by 0 bases and the J gene end by 5 bases; junction bases not matched to a gene: 5. The CDR3 runs 16 residues. The CDR3 loop reads CASSLTGGRDDNEQFF. DNA for the CDR3: TGTGCCAGCAGCTTAACGGGCGGGAGGGATGACAATGAGCAGTTCTTC.

This clonotype was detected only a few times. CDR3 nucleotide sequence: TGTGCCAGCAGCTTAGCCGGGAGGGCCACAGATACGCAGTATTTT. Amino acids: CASSLAGRATDTQYF. This chain links TRBV7-3 with TRBJ2-3; 8 positions agree with TRBD2. J gave up 2 bases and V 2 bases, and 3 bases lay outside the gene matches. Germline CDR1 is SGHTA and CDR2 is FQGTGA. The CDR3 covers 15 residues.

This clonotype occurred a few times. V gene TRBV12-3 or TRBV12-4 combines with J gene TRBJ2-4, with 9 positions matching TRBD2. J lost 11 bases, V lost 7 bases, and 12 bases had no gene match. The CDR3 contains 14 residues. The CDR3 here is CASTQGSSGSVQYF. The CDR3 bases are TGTGCCAGCACCCAGGGGAGTAGCGGGAGTGTTCAGTACTTC.